This TCR beta chain was profiled in a study of blood T cells in healthy people across ages. Combining a sample-barcoded 5' primer with a J-beta primer mix, a second PCR ran for roughly 7 to 12 cycles. TCRdb reanalysed the 5' RACE reads using MiXCR and keeps one entry per CDR3 protein. This table has fewer than 750,000 distinct CDR3 sequences, around 48% appearing once. This clonotype has only a few counts. Sequenced: blood. This clonotype was sampled from a man older than 75 in good health.

CDR3 region: CASSQDRTSGVSSYNEQFF. CDR3 nucleotide sequence: TGCGCCAGCAGCCAAGATCGGACTAGCGGGGTTAGCTCCTACAATGAGCAGTTCTTC. The genes are TRBV4-3 and TRBJ2-1, with 12 nucleotides matching TRBD2. The germline CDR1 and CDR2 sequences are LGHNA and YSLEER. The CDR3 runs 19 residues. With V trimmed by 0 bases and J by 0 bases, 6 bases remained unmatched.